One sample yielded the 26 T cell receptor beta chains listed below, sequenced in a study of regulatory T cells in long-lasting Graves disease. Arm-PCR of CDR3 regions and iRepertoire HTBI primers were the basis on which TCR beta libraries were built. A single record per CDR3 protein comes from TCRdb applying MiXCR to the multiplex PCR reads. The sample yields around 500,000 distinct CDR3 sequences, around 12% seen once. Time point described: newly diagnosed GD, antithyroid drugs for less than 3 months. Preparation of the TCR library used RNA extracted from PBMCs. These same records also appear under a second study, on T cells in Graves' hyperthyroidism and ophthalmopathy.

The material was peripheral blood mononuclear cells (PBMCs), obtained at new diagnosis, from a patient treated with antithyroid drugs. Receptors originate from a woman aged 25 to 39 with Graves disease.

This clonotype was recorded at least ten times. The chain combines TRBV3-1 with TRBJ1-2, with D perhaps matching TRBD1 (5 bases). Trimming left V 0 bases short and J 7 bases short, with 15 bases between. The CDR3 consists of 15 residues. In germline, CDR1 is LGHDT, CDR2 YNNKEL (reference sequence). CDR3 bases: TGTGCCAGCAGCCAAGACTGGATGCAGGGCTCTGGCTACACCTTC. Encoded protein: CASSQDWMQGSGYTF. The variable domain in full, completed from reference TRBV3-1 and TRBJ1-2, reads DTAVSQTPKYLVTQMGNDKSIKCEQNLGHDTMYWYKQDSKKFLKIMFSYNNKELIINETVPNRFSPKSPDKAHLNLHINSLELGDSAVYFCASSQDWMQGSGYTFGSGTRLTVV.

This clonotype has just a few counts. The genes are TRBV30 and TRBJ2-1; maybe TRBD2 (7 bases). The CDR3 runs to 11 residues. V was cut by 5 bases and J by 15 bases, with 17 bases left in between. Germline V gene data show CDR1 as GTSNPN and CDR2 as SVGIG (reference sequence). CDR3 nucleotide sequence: TGTGCCTGGGGAGGGGGGGATTTACGGTTCTTC. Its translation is CAWGGGDLRFF.

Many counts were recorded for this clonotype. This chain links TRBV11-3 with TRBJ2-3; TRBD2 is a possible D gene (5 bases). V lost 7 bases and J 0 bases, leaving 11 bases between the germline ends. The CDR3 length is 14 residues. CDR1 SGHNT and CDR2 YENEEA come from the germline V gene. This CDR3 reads CASTTTGSTDTQYF. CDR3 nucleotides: TGTGCCAGCACCACGACGGGGAGCACAGATACGCAGTATTTT.

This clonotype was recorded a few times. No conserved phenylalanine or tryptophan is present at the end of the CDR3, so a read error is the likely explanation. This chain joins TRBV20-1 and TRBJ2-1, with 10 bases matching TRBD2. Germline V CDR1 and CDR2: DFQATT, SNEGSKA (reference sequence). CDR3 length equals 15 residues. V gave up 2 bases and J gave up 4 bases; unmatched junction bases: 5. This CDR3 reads CSARILAGPYNEQFS. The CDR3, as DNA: TGCAGTGCTAGAATACTAGCGGGACCTTACAATGAGCAGTTCTCC.

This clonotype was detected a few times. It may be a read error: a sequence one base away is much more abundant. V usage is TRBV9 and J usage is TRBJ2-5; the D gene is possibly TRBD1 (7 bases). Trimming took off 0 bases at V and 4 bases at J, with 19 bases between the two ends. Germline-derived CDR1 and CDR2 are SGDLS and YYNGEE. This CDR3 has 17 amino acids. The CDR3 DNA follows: TGTGCCAGCAGCGTAGGAGGAGGGAACAGGGGAAGAGAGACCCAGTACTTC. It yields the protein CASSVGGGNRGRETQYF.

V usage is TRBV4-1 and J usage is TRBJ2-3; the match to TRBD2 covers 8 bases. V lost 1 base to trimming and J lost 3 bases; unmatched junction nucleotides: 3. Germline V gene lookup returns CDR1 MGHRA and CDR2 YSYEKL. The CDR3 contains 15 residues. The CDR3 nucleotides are TGCGCCAGCAGCCAAGCGGGAGGGAGGACAGATACGCAGTATTTT. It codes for CASSQAGGRTDTQYF.

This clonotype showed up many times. For the CDR3, the DNA is TGTGCCAGCGGCCTTCCAAGGGGCGAGTTCCGCAATCAGCCCCAGCATTTT. It translates to CASGLPRGEFRNQPQHF. The V gene is TRBV6-1, the J gene TRBJ1-5; possible D gene TRBD1, 5 bases. The CDR3 is made up of 17 amino acids. Germline assignment: CDR1 MNHNS and CDR2 SASEGT. Deletions cut 8 bases from V and 2 bases from J, with 22 bases between.

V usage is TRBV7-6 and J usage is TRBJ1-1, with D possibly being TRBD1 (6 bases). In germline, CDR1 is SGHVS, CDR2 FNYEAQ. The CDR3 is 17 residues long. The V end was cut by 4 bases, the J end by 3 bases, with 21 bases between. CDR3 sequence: CASSYITIGGRDTEAFF. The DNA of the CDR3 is TGTGCCAGCAGCTACATAACGATAGGGGGTAGGGACACTGAAGCTTTCTTT.

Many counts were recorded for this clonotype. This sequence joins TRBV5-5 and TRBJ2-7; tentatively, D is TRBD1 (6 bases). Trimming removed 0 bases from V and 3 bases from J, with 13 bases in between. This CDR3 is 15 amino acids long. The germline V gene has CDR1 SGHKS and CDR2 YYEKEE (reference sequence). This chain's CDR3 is CASSLESGEGYEQYF. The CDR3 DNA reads TGTGCCAGCAGCTTGGAGTCAGGGGAAGGCTACGAGCAGTACTTC.

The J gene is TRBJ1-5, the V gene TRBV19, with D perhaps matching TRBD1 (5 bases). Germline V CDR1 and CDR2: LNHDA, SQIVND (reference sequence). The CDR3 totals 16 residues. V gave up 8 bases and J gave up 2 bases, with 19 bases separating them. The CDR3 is CASAYRGQGGNQPQHF. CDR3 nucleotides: TGTGCCAGTGCTTACCGAGGGCAGGGTGGCAATCAGCCCCAGCATTTT.

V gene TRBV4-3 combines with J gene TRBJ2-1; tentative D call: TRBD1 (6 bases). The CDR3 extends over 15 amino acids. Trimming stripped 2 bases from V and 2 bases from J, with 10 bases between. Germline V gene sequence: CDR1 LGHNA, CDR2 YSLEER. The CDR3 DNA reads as TGCGCCAGCAGCCAATCCGGACAGACCTACAATGAGCAGTTCTTC. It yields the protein CASSQSGQTYNEQFF.

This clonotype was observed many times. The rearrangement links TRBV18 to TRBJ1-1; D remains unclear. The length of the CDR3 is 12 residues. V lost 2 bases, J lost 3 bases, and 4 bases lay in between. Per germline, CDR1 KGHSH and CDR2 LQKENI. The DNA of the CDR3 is TGTGCCAGCTCACCAGGAGACACTGAAGCTTTCTTT. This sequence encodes CASSPGDTEAFF.

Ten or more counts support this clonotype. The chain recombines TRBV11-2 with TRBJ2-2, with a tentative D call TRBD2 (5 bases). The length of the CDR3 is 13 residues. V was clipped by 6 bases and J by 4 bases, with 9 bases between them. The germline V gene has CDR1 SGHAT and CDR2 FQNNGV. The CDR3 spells CASRRVATGELFF. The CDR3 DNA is TGTGCCAGCAGGAGGGTAGCCACCGGGGAGCTGTTTTTT.

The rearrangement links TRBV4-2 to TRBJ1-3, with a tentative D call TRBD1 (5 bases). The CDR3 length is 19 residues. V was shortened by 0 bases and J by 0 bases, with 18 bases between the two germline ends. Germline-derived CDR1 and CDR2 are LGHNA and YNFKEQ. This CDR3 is CASSQDFIGGASSGNTIYF. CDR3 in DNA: TGTGCCAGCAGCCAAGATTTTATTGGGGGAGCCAGCTCTGGAAACACCATATATTTT.

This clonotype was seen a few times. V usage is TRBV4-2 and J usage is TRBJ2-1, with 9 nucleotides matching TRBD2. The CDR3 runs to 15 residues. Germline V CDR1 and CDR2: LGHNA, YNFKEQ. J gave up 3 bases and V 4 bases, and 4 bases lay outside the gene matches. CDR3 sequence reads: CASSPYSGSYNEQFF. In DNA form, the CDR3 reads TGTGCCAGCAGCCCTTATAGCGGGAGCTACAATGAGCAGTTCTTC.

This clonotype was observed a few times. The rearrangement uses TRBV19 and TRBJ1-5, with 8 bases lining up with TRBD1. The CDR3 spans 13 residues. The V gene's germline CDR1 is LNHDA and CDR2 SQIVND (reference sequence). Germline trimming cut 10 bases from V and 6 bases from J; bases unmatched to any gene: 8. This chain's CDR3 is CATSDRGRQPQHF. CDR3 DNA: TGTGCCACTTCTGACAGGGGACGTCAGCCCCAGCATTTT.

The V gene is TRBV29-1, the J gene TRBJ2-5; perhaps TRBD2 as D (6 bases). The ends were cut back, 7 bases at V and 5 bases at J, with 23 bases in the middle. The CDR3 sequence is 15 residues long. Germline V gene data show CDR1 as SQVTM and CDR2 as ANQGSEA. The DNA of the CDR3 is TGCAGCGCTGGATTACTAGCTCTTTCTACGGAGACCCAGTACTTC. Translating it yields CSAGLLALSTETQYF.

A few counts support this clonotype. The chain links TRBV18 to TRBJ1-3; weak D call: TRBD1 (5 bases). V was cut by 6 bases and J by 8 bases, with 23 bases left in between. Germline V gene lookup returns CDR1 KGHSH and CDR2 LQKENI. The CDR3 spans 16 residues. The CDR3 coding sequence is TGTGCCAGCTCTGCAGGGCTGGACAAGGGATTGGACACCATATATTTT. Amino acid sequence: CASSAGLDKGLDTIYF.

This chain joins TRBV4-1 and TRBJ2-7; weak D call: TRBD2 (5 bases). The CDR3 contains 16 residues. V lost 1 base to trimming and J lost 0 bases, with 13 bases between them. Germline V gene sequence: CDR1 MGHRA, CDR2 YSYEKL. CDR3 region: CASSQATSSASYEQYF. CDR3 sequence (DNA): TGCGCCAGCAGCCAAGCAACTAGTTCAGCCTCCTACGAGCAGTACTTC.

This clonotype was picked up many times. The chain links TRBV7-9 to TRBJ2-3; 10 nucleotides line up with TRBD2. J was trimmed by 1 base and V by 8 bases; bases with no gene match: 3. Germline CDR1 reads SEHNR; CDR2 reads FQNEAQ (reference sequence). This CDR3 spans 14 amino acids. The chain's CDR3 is CASGAGGGTDTQYF. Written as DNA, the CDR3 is TGTGCCAGCGGAGCGGGAGGGGGCACAGATACGCAGTATTTT.

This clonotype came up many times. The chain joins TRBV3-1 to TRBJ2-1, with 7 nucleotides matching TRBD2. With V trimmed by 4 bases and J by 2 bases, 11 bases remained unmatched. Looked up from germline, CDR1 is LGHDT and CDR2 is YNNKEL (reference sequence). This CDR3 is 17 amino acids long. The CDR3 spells CASSPYFGGIAYNEQFF. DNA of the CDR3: TGTGCCAGCAGCCCTTACTTCGGGGGGATTGCCTACAATGAGCAGTTCTTC.

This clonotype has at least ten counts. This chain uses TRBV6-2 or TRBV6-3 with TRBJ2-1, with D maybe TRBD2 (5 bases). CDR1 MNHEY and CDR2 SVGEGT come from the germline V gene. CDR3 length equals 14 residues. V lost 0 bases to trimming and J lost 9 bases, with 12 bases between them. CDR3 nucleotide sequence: TGTGCCAGCAGTTACTCGAGGGTGAGGAGTGAGCAGTTCTTC. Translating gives CASSYSRVRSEQFF.

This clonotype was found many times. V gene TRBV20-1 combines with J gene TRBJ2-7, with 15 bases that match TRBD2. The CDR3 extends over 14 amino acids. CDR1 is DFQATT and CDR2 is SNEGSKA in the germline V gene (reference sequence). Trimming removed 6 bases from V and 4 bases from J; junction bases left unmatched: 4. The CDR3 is CSASGTSGRYEQYF. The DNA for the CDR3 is TGCAGTGCAAGCGGGACTAGCGGGAGGTACGAGCAGTACTTC.

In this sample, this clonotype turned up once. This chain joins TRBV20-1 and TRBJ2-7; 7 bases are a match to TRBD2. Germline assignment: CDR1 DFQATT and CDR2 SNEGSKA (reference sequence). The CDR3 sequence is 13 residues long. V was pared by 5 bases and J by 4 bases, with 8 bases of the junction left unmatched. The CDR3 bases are TGCAGTGCTGGGGGGGGATTCCGATACGAGCAGTACTTC. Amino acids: CSAGGGFRYEQYF.

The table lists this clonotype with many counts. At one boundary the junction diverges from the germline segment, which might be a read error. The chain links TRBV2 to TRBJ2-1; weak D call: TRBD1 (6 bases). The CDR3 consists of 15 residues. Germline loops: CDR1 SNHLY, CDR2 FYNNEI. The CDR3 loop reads CASRTGTSSYNEQLF. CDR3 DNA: TGTGCCAGCAGAACCGGGACAAGCTCCTACAATGAGCAGCTCTTC.

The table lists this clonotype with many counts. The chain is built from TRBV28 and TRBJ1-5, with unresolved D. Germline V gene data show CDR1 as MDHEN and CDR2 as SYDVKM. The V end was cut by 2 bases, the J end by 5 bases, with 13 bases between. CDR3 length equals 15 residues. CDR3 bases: TGTGCCAGCAGTTTAGAGGAATTTCGGGATCAGCCCCAGCATTTT. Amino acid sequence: CASSLEEFRDQPQHF. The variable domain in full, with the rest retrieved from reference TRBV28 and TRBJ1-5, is DVKVTQSSRYLVKRTGEKVFLECVQDMDHENMFWYRQDPGLGLRLIYFSYDVKMKEKGDIPEGYSVSREKKERFSLILESASTNQTSMYLCASSLEEFRDQPQHFGDGTRLSIL.